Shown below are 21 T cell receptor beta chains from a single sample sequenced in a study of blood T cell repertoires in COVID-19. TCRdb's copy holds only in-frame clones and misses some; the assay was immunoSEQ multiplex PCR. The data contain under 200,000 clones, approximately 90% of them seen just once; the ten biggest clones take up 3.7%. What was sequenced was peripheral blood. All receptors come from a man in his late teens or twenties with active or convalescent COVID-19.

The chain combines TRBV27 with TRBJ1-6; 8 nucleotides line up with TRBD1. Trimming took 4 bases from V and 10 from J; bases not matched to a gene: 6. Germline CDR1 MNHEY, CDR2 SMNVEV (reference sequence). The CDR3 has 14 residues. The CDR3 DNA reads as TGTGCCAGCAGTTCCAGGGGGCTGGGGTCACCCCTCCACTTT. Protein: CASSSRGLGSPLHF.

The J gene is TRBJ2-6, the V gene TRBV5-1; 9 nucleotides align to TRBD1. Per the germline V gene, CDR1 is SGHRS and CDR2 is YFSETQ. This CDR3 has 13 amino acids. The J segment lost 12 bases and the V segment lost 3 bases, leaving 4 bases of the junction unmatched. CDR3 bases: TGCGCCAGCAGCTGGGGACAGGGAAGCGTCCTGACTTTC. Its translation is CASSWGQGSVLTF.

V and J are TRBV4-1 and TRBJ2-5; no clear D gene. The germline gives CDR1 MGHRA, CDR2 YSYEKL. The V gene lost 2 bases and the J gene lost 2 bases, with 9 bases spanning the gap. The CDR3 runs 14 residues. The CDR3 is CASSQRLKQETQYF. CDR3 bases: TGCGCCAGCAGCCAAAGACTGAAACAAGAGACCCAGTACTTC.

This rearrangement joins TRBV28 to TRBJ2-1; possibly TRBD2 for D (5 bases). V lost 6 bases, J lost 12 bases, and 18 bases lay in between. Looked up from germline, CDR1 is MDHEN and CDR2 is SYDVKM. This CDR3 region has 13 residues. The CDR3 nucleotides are TGTGCCAGCAGCTCGGACGGGATTTATGGGCAGTTCTTC. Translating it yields CASSSDGIYGQFF.

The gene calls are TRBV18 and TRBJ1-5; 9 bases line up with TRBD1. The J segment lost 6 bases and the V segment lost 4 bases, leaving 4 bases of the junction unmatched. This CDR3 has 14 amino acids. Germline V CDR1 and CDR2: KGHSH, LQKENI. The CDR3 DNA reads TGTGCCAGCTCACTACAGGGGGCTAGTCAGCCCCAGCATTTT. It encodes CASSLQGASQPQHF.

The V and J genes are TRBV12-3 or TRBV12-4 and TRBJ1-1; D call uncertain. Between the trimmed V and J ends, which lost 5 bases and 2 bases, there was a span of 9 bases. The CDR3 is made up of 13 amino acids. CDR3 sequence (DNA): TGTGCCAGCAGTACTCAACTCAACACTGAAGCTTTCTTT. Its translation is CASSTQLNTEAFF.

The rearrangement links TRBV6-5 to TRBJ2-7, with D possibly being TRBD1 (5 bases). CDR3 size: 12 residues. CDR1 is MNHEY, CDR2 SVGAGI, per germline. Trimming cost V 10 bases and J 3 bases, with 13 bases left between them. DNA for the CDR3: TGTGCCACCCAGGGAACTCTCTACGAGCAGTACTTC. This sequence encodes CATQGTLYEQYF.

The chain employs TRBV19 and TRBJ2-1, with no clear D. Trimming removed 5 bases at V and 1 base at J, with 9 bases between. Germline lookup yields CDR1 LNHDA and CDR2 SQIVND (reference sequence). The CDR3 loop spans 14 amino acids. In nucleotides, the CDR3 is TGTGCCAGTAGTTTGAGGATTTCCTACAATGAGCAGTTCTTC. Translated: CASSLRISYNEQFF.

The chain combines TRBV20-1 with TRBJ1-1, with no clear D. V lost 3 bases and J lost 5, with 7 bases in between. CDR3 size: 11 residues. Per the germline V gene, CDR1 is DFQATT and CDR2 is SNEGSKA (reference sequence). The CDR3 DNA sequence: TGCAGTGCTAGCAGTATAACTGAAGCTTTCTTT. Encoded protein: CSASSITEAFF.

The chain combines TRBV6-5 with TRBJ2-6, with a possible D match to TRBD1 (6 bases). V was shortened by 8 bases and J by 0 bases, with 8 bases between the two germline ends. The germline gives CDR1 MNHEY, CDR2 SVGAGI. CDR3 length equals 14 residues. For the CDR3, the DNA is TGTGCCAGCCTGGGGGCCTCTGGGGCCAACGTCCTGACTTTC. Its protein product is CASLGASGANVLTF.

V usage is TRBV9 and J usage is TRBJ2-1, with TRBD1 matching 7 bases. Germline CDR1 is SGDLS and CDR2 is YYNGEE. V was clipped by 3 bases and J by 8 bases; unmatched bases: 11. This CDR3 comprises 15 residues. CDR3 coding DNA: TGTGCCAGCAGCGATGGACCTCAAACAGGGGATGAGCAGTTCTTC. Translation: CASSDGPQTGDEQFF.

The CDR3 DNA reads as TGTGCCAGCAGCTTAAACAGGGGGCTCACTGAAGCTTTCTTT. It specifies CASSLNRGLTEAFF. The rearrangement links TRBV5-8 to TRBJ1-1; TRBD1 agrees at 9 bases. CDR1 is SGHTS, CDR2 YDEGEE, per germline. V was pared by 2 bases and J by 4 bases, with 3 bases of the junction left unmatched. The CDR3 is 14 amino acids.

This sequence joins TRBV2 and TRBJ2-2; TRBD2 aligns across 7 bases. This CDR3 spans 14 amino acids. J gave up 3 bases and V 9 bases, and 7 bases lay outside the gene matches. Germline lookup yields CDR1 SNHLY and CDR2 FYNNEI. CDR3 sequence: CARGGRGDTGELFF. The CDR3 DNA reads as TGTGCCAGAGGAGGTCGGGGGGACACCGGGGAGCTGTTTTTT.

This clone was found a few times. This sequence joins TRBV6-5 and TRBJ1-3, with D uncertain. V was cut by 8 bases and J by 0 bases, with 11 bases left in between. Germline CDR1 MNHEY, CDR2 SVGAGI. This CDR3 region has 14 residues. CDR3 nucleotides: TGTGCCAGCTCTCGCGTAAACTCTGGAAACACCATATATTTT. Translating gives CASSRVNSGNTIYF.

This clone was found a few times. CDR3 bases: TGCAGCGTTGAAACAGGGGCAAACACCATATATTTT. Its protein is CSVETGANTIYF. The chain is built from TRBV29-1 and TRBJ1-3, with 7 bases identical to TRBD1. From germline, CDR1 is SQVTM and CDR2 ANQGSEA. V was pared by 2 bases and J by 6 bases, with 1 base of the junction left unmatched. CDR3 length: 12 residues. The full variable domain, in which reference TRBV29-1 and TRBJ1-3 provide the parts outside the CDR3, is SAVISQKPSRDICQRGTSLTIQCQVDSQVTMMFWYRQQPGQSLTLIATANQGSEATYESGFVIDKFPISRPNLTFSTLTVSNMSPEDSSIYLCSVETGANTIYFGEGSWLTVV.

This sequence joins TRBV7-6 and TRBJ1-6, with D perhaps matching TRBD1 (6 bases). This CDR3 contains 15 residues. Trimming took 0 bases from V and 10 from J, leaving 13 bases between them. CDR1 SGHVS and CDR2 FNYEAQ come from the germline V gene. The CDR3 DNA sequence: TGTGCCAGCAGCTTAGCAGCCAGGGGCGGCTCACCCCTCCACTTT. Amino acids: CASSLAARGGSPLHF.

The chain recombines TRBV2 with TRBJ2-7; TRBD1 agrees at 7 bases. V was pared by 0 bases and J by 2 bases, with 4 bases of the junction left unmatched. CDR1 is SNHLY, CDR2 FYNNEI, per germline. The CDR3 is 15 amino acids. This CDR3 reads CASSEAPGQTYEQYV. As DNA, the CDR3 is TGTGCCAGCAGTGAAGCCCCGGGACAGACCTACGAGCAGTACGTC.

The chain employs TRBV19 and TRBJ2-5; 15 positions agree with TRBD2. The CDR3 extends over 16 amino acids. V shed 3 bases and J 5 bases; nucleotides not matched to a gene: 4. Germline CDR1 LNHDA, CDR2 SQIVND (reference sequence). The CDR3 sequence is CASSIRTSGREETQYF. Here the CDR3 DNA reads TGTGCCAGTAGTATCCGGACTAGCGGGAGGGAGGAGACCCAGTACTTC.

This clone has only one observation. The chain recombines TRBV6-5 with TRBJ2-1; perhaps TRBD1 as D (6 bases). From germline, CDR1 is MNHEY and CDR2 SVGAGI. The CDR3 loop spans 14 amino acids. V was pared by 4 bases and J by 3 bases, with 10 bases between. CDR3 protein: CASSWGPIYNEQFF. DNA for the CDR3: TGTGCCAGCAGTTGGGGGCCCATCTACAATGAGCAGTTCTTC.

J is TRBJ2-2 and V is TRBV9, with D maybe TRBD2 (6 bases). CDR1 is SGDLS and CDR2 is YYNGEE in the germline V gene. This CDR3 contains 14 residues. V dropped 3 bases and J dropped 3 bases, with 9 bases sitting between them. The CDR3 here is CASSGDFDTGELFF. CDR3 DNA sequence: TGTGCCAGCAGCGGGGACTTTGACACCGGGGAGCTGTTTTTT.

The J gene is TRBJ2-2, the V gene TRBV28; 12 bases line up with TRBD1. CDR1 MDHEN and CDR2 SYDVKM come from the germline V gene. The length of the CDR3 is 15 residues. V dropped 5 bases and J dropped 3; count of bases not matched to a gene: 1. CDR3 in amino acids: CASSGTGGDTGELFF. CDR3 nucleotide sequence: TGTGCCAGCAGTGGGACAGGGGGCGACACCGGGGAGCTGTTTTTT.